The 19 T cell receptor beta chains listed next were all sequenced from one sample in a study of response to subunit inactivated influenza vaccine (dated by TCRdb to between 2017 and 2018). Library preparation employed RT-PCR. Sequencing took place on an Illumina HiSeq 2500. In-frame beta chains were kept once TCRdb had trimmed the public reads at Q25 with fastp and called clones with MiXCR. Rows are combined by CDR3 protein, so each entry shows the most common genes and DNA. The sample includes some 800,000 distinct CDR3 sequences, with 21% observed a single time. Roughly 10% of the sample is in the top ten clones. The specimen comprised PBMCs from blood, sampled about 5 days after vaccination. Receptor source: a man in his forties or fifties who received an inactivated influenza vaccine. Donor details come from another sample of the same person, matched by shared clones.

CDR3 protein: CASSLGGRTSWDRSLQETQYF. Written as DNA, the CDR3 is TGTGCCAGCAGCTTAGGGGGCAGAACCTCCTGGGACAGGAGCCTACAAGAGACCCAGTACTTC. V is TRBV13 and J is TRBJ2-5; 8 bases are shared with TRBD1. CDR3 length equals 21 residues. The germline CDR1 and CDR2 sequences are PRHDT and FYEKMQ (reference sequence). V lost 0 bases, J lost 2 bases, and 20 bases stayed unmatched.

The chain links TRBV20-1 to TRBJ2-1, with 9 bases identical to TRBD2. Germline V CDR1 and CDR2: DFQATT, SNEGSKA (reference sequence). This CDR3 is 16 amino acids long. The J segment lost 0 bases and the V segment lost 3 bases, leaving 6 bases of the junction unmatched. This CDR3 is CSARGSSGSSYNEQFF. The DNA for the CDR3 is TGCAGTGCTAGGGGGAGTAGCGGGAGCTCCTACAATGAGCAGTTCTTC.

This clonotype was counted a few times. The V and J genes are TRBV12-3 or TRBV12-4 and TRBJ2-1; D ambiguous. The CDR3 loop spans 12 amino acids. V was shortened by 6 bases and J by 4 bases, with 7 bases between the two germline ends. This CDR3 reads CASSPVYNEQFF. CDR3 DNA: TGTGCCAGCAGCCCGGTGTACAATGAGCAGTTCTTC.

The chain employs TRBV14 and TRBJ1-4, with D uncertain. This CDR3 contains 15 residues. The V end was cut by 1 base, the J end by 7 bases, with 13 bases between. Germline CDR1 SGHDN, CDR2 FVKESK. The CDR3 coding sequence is TGTGCCAGCAGCCAAGTGGGGTCGCCCGGTGAAAAACTGTTTTTT. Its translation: CASSQVGSPGEKLFF.

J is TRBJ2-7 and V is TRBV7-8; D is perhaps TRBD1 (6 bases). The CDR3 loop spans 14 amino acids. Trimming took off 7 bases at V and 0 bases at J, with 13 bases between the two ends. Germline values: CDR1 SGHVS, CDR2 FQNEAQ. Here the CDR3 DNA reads TGTGCCAGCACCCCGACAGGAAGCTCCTACGAGCAGTACTTC. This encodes CASTPTGSSYEQYF.

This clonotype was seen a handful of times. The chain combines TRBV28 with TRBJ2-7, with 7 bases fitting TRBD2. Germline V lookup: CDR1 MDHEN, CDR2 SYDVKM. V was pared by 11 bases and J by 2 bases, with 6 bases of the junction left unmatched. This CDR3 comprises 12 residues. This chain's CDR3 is CAVKGLAYEQYF. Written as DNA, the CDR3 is TGTGCCGTAAAAGGACTAGCCTACGAGCAGTACTTC.

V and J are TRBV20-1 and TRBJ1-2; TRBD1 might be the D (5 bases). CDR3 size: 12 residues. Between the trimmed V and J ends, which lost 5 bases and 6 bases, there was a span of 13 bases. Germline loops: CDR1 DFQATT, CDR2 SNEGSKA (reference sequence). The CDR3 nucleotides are TGCAGTGCTGCTCGAGGAGGGGATGGCTACACCTTC. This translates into CSAARGGDGYTF.

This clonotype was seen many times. The CDR3 reads CSARQEGMNTEAFF. The CDR3 DNA sequence: TGCAGTGCTAGACAGGAGGGCATGAACACTGAAGCTTTCTTT. The J gene is TRBJ1-1, the V gene TRBV20-1; D not certain. V was pared by 2 bases and J by 0 bases, with 10 bases between. Germline CDR1 DFQATT, CDR2 SNEGSKA (reference sequence). The CDR3 spans 14 residues.

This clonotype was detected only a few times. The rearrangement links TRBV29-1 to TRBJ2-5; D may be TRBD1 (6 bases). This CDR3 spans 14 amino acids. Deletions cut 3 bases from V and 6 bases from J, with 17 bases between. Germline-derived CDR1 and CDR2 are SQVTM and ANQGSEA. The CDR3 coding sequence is TGCAGCGTTGAGCCTATAGGGTGGGGGCAGACCCAGTACTTC. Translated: CSVEPIGWGQTQYF. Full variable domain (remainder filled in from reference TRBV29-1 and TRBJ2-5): SAVISQKPSRDICQRGTSLTIQCQVDSQVTMMFWYRQQPGQSLTLIATANQGSEATYESGFVIDKFPISRPNLTFSTLTVSNMSPEDSSIYLCSVEPIGWGQTQYFGPGTRLLVL.

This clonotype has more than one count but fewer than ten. Here the CDR3 reads CASGGRDSTYEQYF. The CDR3 region has the DNA TGTGCCAGCGGAGGGCGGGACAGCACCTACGAGCAGTACTTC. The chain has TRBV28 and TRBJ2-7, with D perhaps TRBD1 (7 bases). Deletions cut 8 bases from V and 2 bases from J, with 16 bases between. The CDR3 is 14 residues long. The germline V gene has CDR1 MDHEN and CDR2 SYDVKM.

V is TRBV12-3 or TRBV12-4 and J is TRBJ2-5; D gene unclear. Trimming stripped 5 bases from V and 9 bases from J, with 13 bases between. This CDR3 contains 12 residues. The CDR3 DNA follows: TGTGCCAGCAGTCCAGGACCGCATCCCCAGTACTTC. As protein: CASSPGPHPQYF.

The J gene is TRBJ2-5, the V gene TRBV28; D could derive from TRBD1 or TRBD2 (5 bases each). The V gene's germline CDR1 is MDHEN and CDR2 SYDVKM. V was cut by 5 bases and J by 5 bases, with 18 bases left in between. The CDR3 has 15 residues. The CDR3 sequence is CASSVPAGTGETQYF. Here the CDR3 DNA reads TGTGCCAGCAGTGTCCCAGCAGGGACGGGGGAGACCCAGTACTTC.

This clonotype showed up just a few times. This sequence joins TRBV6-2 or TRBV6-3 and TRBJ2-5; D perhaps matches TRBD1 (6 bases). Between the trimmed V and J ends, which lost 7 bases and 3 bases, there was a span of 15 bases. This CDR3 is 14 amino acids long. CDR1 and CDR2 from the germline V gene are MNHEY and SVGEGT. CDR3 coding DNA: TGTGCCAGCACTTCACTTAGGACAGAAGAGACCCAGTACTTC. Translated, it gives CASTSLRTEETQYF.

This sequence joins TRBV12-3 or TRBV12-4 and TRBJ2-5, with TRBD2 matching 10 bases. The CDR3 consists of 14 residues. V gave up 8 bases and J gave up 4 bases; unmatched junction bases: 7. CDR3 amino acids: CASGIAGGRETQYF. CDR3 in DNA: TGTGCCAGCGGTATAGCGGGGGGCCGAGAGACCCAGTACTTC.

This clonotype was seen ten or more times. CDR3 sequence (DNA): TGTGCCAGCAGTTACTCGATCGGCAGACCCGAGCAGTTCTTC. It encodes CASSYSIGRPEQFF. The chain combines TRBV6-2 or TRBV6-3 with TRBJ2-1; the D is unclear. CDR3 length equals 14 residues. Germline assignment: CDR1 MNHEY and CDR2 SVGEGT. V was cut by 0 bases and J by 10 bases, with 13 bases left in between.

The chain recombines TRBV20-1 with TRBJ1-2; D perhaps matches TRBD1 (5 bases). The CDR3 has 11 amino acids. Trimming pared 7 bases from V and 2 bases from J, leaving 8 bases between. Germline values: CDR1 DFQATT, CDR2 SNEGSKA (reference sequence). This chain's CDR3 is CSVGGNYGYTF. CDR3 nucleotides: TGCAGTGTCGGGGGGAACTATGGCTACACCTTC.

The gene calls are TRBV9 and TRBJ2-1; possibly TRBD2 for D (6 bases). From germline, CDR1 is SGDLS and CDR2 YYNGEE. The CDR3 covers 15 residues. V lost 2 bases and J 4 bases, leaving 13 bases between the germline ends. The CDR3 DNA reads TGTGCCAGCAGCGTTACCGGGACTCAATACAATGAGCAGTTCTTC. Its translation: CASSVTGTQYNEQFF.

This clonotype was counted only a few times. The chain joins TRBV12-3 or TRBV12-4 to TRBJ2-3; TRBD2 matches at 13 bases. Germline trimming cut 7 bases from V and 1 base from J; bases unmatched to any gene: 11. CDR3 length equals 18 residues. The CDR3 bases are TGTGCCAGCACCAAACGACTAGCGGGGGGAGCCGGCACAGATACGCAGTATTTT. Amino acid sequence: CASTKRLAGGAGTDTQYF.

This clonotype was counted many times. The CDR3, as DNA: TGTGCCAGCAGCTTAGAACATTACGCTTACAATGAGCAGTTCTTC. It encodes CASSLEHYAYNEQFF. This chain links TRBV7-9 with TRBJ2-1; D unresolved. This CDR3 has 15 residues. CDR1 and CDR2 (germline): SEHNR, FQNEAQ (reference sequence). V lost 1 base, J lost 4 bases, and 11 bases lay in between.